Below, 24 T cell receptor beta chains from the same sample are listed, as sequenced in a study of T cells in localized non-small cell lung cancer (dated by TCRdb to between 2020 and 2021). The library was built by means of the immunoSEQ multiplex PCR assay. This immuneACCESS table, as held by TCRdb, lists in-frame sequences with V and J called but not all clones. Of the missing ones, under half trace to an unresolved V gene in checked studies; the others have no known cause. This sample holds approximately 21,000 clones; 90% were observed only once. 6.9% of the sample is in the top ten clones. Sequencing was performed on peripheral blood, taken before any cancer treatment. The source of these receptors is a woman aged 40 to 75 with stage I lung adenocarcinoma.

The CDR3 DNA reads TGTGCCACCAGCAGAGATCCGGGACTAGTGGGCGGTGATACGCAGTATTTT. Protein sequence: CATSRDPGLVGGDTQYF. The chain recombines TRBV15 with TRBJ2-3; 8 nucleotides match TRBD2. Germline-derived CDR1 and CDR2 are LNHNV and YYDKDF (reference sequence). The CDR3 runs to 17 residues. V was pared by 0 bases and J by 6 bases, with 11 bases of the junction left unmatched.

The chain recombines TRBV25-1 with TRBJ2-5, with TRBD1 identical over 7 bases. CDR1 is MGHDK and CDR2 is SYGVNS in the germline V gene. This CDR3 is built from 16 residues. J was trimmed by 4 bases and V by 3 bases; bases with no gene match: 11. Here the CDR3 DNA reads TGTGCCAGCAGTGATAGAACAGGGGCATTAGGAGAGACCCAGTACTTC. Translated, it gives CASSDRTGALGETQYF.

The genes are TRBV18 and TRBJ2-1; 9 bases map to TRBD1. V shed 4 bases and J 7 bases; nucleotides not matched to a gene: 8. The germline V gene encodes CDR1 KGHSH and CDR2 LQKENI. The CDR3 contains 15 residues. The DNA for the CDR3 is TGTGCCAGCTCACTCGACAGGGGGGCAAAGAATGAGCAGTTCTTC. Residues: CASSLDRGAKNEQFF.

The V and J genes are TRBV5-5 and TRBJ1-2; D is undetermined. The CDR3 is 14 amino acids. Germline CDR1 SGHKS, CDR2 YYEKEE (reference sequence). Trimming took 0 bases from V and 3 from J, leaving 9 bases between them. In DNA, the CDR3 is TGTGCCAGCAGCTTGGCCCTATGGGACTATGGCTACACCTTC. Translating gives CASSLALWDYGYTF.

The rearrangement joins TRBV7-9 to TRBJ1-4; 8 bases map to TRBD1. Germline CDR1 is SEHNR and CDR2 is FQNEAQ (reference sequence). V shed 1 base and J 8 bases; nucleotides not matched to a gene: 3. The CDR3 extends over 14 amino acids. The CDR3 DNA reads TGTGCCAGCAGCTTAGGGACAGGGAACGAAAAACTGTTTTTT. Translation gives CASSLGTGNEKLFF. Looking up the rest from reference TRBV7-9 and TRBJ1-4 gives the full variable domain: DTGVSQNPRHKITKRGQNVTFRCDPISEHNRLYWYRQTLGQGPEFLTYFQNEAQLEKSRLLSDRFSAERPKGSFSTLEIQRTEQGDSAMYLCASSLGTGNEKLFFGSGTQLSVL.

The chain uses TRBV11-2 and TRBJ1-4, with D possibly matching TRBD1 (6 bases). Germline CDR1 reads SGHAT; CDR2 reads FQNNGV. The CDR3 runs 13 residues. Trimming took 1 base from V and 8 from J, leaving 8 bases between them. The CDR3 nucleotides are TGTGCCAGCAGCTTAGGAAGGGGGGAAAAACTGTTTTTT. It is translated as CASSLGRGEKLFF.

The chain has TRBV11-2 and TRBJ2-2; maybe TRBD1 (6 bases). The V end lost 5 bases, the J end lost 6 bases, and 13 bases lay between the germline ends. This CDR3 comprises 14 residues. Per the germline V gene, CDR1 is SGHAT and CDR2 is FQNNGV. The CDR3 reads CASSPSKGAGELFF. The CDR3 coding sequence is TGTGCCAGCAGCCCCTCTAAGGGGGCCGGGGAGCTGTTTTTT.

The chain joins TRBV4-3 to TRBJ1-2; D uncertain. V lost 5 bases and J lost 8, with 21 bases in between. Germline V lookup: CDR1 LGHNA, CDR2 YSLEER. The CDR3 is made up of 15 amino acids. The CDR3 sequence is CASSAYGDPVGGYTF. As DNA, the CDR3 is TGCGCCAGCAGCGCCTATGGGGATCCCGTTGGAGGCTACACCTTC.

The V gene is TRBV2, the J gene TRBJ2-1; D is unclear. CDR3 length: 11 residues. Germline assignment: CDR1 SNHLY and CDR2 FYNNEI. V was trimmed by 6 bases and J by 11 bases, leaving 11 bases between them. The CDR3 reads CASRPKVQQFF. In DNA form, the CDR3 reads TGTGCCAGCAGGCCGAAAGTACAGCAGTTCTTC.

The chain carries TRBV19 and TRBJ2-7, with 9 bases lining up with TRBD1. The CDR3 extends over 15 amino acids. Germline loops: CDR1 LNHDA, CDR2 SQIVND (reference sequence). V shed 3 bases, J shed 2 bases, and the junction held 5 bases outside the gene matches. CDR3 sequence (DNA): TGTGCCAGTAGTATTGGGACAGGGCCCGCCTACGAGCAGTACTTC. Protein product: CASSIGTGPAYEQYF.

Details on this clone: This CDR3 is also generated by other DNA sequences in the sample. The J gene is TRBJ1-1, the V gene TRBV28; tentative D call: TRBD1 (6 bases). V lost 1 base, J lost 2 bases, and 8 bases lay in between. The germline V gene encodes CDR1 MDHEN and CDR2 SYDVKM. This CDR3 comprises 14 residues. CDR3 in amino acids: CASSLLGGNTEAFF. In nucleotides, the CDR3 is TGTGCCAGCAGTTTATTAGGGGGTAACACTGAAGCTTTCTTT.

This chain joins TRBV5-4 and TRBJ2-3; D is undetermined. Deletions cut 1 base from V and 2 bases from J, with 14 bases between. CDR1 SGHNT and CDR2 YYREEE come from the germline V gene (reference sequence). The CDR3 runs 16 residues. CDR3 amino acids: CASSLHEVWNTDTQYF. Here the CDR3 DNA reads TGTGCCAGCAGCTTGCACGAGGTCTGGAACACAGATACGCAGTATTTT. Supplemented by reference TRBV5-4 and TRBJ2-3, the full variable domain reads ETGVTQSPTHLIKTRGQQVTLRCSSQSGHNTVSWYQQALGQGPQFIFQYYREEENGRGNFPPRFSGLQFPNYSSELNVNALELDDSALYLCASSLHEVWNTDTQYFGPGTRLTVL.

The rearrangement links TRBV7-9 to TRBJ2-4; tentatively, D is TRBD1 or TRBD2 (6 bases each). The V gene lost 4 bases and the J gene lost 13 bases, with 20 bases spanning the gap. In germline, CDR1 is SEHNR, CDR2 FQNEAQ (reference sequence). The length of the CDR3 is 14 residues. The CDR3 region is CASSSLLGGARQYF. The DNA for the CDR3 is TGTGCCAGCAGCTCACTTTTGGGGGGCGCGCGACAGTACTTC.

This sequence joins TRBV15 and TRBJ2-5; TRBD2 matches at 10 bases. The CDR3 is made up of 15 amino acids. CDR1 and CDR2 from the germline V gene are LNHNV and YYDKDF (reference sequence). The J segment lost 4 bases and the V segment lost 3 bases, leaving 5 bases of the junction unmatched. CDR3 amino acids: CATSSRAGGSETQYF. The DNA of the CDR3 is TGTGCCACCAGCAGCCGAGCGGGAGGGTCAGAGACCCAGTACTTC.

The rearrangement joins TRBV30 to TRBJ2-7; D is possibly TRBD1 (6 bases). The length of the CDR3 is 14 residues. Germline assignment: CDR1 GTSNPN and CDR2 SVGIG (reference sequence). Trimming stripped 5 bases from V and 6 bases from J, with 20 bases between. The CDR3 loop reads CAWGTGKKWGEQYF. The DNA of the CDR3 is TGTGCCTGGGGTACAGGGAAAAAATGGGGCGAGCAGTACTTC. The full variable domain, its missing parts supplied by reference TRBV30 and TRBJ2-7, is SQTIHQWPATLVQPVGSPLSLECTVEGTSNPNLYWYRQAAGRGLQLLFYSVGIGQISSEVPQNLSASRPQDRQFILSSKKLLLSDSGFYLCAWGTGKKWGEQYFGPGTRLTVT.

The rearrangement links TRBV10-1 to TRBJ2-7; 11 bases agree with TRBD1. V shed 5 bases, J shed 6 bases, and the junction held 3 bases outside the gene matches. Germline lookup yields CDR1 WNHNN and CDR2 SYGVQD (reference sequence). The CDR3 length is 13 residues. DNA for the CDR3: TGCGCCAGCAGTAGGACAGGGGGCGGCGAGCAGTACTTC. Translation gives CASSRTGGGEQYF.

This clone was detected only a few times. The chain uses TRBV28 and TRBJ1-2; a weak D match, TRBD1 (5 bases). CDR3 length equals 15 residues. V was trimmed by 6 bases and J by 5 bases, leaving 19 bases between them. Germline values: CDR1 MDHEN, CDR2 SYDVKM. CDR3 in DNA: TGTGCCAGCAGACCTGGGCCGGGGGGGTCTTATGGCTACACCTTC. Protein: CASRPGPGGSYGYTF.

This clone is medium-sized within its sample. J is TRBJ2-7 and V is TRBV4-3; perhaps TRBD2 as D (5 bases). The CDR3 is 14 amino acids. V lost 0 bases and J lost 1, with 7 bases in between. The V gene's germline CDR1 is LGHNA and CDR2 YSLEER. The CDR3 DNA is TGCGCCAGCAGCCAAGAAGGCGGGTCCTACGAGCAGTACTTC. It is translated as CASSQEGGSYEQYF.

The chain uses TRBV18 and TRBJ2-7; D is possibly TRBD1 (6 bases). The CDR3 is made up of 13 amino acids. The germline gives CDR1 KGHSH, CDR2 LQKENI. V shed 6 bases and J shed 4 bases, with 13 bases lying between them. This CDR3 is CASSAAQGYEQYF. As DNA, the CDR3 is TGTGCCAGCTCCGCCGCCCAGGGGTACGAGCAGTACTTC. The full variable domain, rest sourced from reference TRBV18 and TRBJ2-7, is NAGVMQNPRHLVRRRGQEARLRCSPMKGHSHVYWYRQLPEEGLKFMVYLQKENIIDESGMPKERFSAEFPKEGPSILRIQQVVRGDSAAYFCASSAAQGYEQYFGPGTRLTVT.

The CDR3 DNA follows: TGTGCCAGCAGCTTGGTACAGGGGACCAGCAATCAGCCCCAGCATTTT. The encoded protein is CASSLVQGTSNQPQHF. The genes are TRBV5-4 and TRBJ1-5; 7 nucleotides agree with TRBD1. With 0 bases clipped from V and 1 base from J, the junction kept 4 bases outside the gene matches. The CDR3 spans 16 residues. Germline assignment: CDR1 SGHNT and CDR2 YYREEE (reference sequence).

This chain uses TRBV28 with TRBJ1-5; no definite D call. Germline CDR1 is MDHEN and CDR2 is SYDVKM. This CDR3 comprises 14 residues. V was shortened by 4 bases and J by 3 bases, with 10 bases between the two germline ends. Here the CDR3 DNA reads TGTGCCAGCAGTTCAACGGTAGCCAATCAGCCCCAGCATTTT. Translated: CASSSTVANQPQHF. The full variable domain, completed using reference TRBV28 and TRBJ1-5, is DVKVTQSSRYLVKRTGEKVFLECVQDMDHENMFWYRQDPGLGLRLIYFSYDVKMKEKGDIPEGYSVSREKKERFSLILESASTNQTSMYLCASSSTVANQPQHFGDGTRLSIL.

This CDR3 is CASSFMGNEQFF. CDR3 nucleotides: TGTGCCAGCAGTTTTATGGGCAATGAGCAGTTCTTC. The chain has TRBV28 and TRBJ2-1; D ambiguous. V lost 3 bases, J lost 6 bases, and 6 bases lay in between. This CDR3 has 12 amino acids. Germline V CDR1 and CDR2: MDHEN, SYDVKM.

CDR3 loop: CASSFYVLESQIVAYEQYF. Written as DNA, the CDR3 is TGTGCCAGCAGTTTTTACGTGCTGGAATCGCAAATCGTCGCCTACGAGCAGTACTTC. This chain connects TRBV28 to TRBJ2-7; D is undetermined. V lost 3 bases and J 2 bases, leaving 26 bases between the germline ends. The CDR3 extends over 19 amino acids. Germline V lookup: CDR1 MDHEN, CDR2 SYDVKM.

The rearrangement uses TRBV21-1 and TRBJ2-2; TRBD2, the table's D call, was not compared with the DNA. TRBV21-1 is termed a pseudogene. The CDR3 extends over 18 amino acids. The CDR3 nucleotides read TGTGCCAGCAGCAAAGGGGGAGAAGGAGGATTTTGGTCCGGGGAGCTGTTTTTT. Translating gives CASSKGGEGGFWSGELFF.